A selection of T cell receptor beta chains follows, all from one sample in a study of OX40 agonist ivuxolimab in advanced cancers. The protocol was immunoSEQ multiplex PCR, while the TCRdb copy is restricted to in-frame clones and leaves out a portion. The data hold 30,000 to 45,000 clones, with about 94% observed a single time. The input for sequencing was CD4+ or CD8+ T cells sorted from blood, taken in a trial of the OX40 agonist ivuxolimab. These receptors were collected from an adult with an advanced solid tumor such as melanoma, head and neck, liver or kidney cancer. Both conserved end residues are part of each CDR3. A D gene is named only where the DNA matches it firmly. Clone size is shown for a subset of rows, as once, few, many or a class of expanded clone.

d_gene | j_gene | v_gene | len | abundance | CDR3nt | CDR3aa
NA | TRBJ2-3 | TRBV29-1 | 13 | once | TGCAGCGTGGACGGGACATTCACAGATACGCAGTATTTT | CSVDGTFTDTQYF
TRBD2 | TRBJ2-2 | TRBV29-1 | 14 | once | TGCAGCGCTGGGACTAGCGTCGGCACCGGGGAGCTGTTTTTT | CSAGTSVGTGELFF
NA | TRBJ2-3 | TRBV21-1 | 19 | NA | TGTGCCAGCAGATACACGTCCCTCGGGACAGGCTATAGCCTAGATACGCAGTATTTT | CASRYTSLGTGYSLDTQYF
NA | TRBJ1-2 | TRBV11-2 | 12 | NA | TGTGCCAGCAGCTTAGGGGCCTATGGCTACACCTTC | CASSLGAYGYTF
TRBD2 | TRBJ2-3 | TRBV27 | 16 | NA | TGTGCCAGCAGTTTCCGCCGACAGCGGGAGGTAGGCACGCAGTATTTT | CASSFRRQREVGTQYF
NA | TRBJ1-1 | TRBV9 | 13 | NA | TGTGCCAGCAGCGTAGGGGCCAACACTGAAGCTTTCTTT | CASSVGANTEAFF
TRBD2 | TRBJ2-3 | TRBV7-8 | 18 | NA | TGTGCCAGCAGCTTAATACTAGCGGGAGGTATTCTCACAGATACGCAGTATTTT | CASSLILAGGILTDTQYF
NA | TRBJ2-3 | TRBV6-6 | 12 | NA | TGTGCCAGCAGTTATTTCTCAGATACGCAGTATTTT | CASSYFSDTQYF
NA | TRBJ1-1 | TRBV29-1 | 14 | NA | TGCAGCGCTCCTCAGGGTGGGGCGAACACTGAAGCTTTCTTT | CSAPQGGANTEAFF
TRBD1 | TRBJ1-2 | TRBV28 | 13 | NA | TGTGCCAGCAGGTCAACAGGGGTCTATGGCTACACCTTC | CASRSTGVYGYTF
NA | TRBJ2-1 | TRBV27 | 15 | once | TGTGCCAGCAGTGACCTTATGCAAATCTACAATGAGCAGTTCTTC | CASSDLMQIYNEQFF
NA | TRBJ1-5 | TRBV9 | 14 | NA | TGTGCCAGCAGCGTAGGCATGGGGAGTCAGCCCCAGCATTTT | CASSVGMGSQPQHF
TRBD2 | TRBJ2-7 | TRBV18 | 15 | NA | TGTGCCAGCTCACCTCGGGAGGGACACTCCTACGAGCAGTACTTC | CASSPREGHSYEQYF
TRBD2 | TRBJ2-7 | TRBV27 | 14 | NA | TGTGCCAGCAGTTCCTCGGGACTAGCCTACGAGCAGTACTTC | CASSSSGLAYEQYF
NA | TRBJ2-7 | TRBV19 | 15 | NA | TGTGCCAGTAGTATTACAGGGTACGGGTCGCGCGAGCAGTACTTC | CASSITGYGSREQYF
TRBD2 | TRBJ2-5 | TRBV5-1 | 15 | NA | TGCGCCAGCAGCTCGACTAGCGGGGGCCAAGAGACCCAGTACTTC | CASSSTSGGQETQYF
NA | TRBJ2-4 | TRBV4-1 | 16 | NA | TGCGCCAGCACAAACTCGGATTATTCAGCCAAAAACATTCAGTACTTC | CASTNSDYSAKNIQYF
NA | TRBJ1-1 | TRBV19 | 12 | NA | TGTGCCAGTAGGGCTATGAACACTGAAGCTTTCTTT | CASRAMNTEAFF
TRBD2 | TRBJ2-3 | TRBV27 | 14 | NA | TGTGCCAGCAGTTTTAGCGGGAACACAGATACGCAGTATTTT | CASSFSGNTDTQYF
TRBD2 | TRBJ2-7 | TRBV28 | 15 | NA | TGTGCCAGCAGGCCGGGACTAGCCCTCTCCTACGAGCAGTACTTC | CASRPGLALSYEQYF
NA | TRBJ2-7 | TRBV5-1 | 14 | NA | TGCGCCAGCAGCTTGAACCGAATTTCCTACGAGCAGTACTTC | CASSLNRISYEQYF
NA | TRBJ2-1 | TRBV27 | 13 | NA | TGTGCCAGCAGTTTGTGGGAGAACAATGAGCAGTTCTTC | CASSLWENNEQFF
TRBD2 | TRBJ2-7 | TRBV5-1 | 16 | NA | TGCGCCAGCAGCTTACATGGGACTAGCGGGATTAACGAGCAGTACTTC | CASSLHGTSGINEQYF
NA | TRBJ2-7 | TRBV28 | 15 | NA | TGTGCCAGCAGTTTAACCCCCGTGGGAGCGTACGAGCAGTACTTC | CASSLTPVGAYEQYF
NA | TRBJ2-4 | TRBV16 | 17 | few | TGTGCCAGCAGCCTCGCCCGGGCCGCACTAGCCAAAAACATTCAGTACTTC | CASSLARAALAKNIQYF
TRBD2 | TRBJ2-7 | TRBV27 | 14 | NA | TGTGCCAGCGGACTAGCGGGCCTCTCCTACGAGCAGTACTTC | CASGLAGLSYEQYF
TRBD1 | TRBJ2-7 | TRBV5-1 | 14 | NA | TGCGCCAGCAGCATGGACAGGAGTGGACCCGAGCAGTACTTC | CASSMDRSGPEQYF
NA | TRBJ2-7 | TRBV4-1 | 15 | NA | TGCGCCAGCAGCCAACTGCCGGGAAAAGGCTACGAGCAGTACTTC | CASSQLPGKGYEQYF
TRBD1 | TRBJ2-2 | TRBV19 | 11 | NA | TGTGCCAGTAGTACCGGGACAGGGCTGTTTTTT | CASSTGTGLFF
NA | TRBJ1-1 | TRBV15 | 15 | once | TGTGCCACCACCTCGGCTGCAGCAATGAACACTGAAGCTTTCTTT | CATTSAAAMNTEAFF
NA | TRBJ1-2 | TRBV19 | 13 | NA | TGTGCCAGTAGCCTCGGGGGAAACTATGGCTACACCTTC | CASSLGGNYGYTF
NA | TRBJ2-2 | TRBV6-5 | 14 | NA | TGTGCCAGCAGTTATACACTAAGCACCGGGGAGCTGTTTTTT | CASSYTLSTGELFF
NA | TRBJ2-3 | TRBV18 | 15 | NA | TGTGCCAGCTCCGAACGGACAGTTAGCACAGATACGCAGTATTTT | CASSERTVSTDTQYF
TRBD2 | TRBJ2-2 | TRBV4-2 | 18 | NA | TGTGCCAGCAGCCAAGGCGCAGGACTAGCGGGAGGGTCCGGGGAGCTGTTTTTT | CASSQGAGLAGGSGELFF